Below, 7 T cell receptor beta chains from the same sample are listed, as sequenced in a study of cytomegalovirus exposure and HLA in healthy donors. In the PCR, 60 Vbeta and 13 Jbeta primers were used. Measured with immunoSEQ multiplex PCR; TCRdb has only the in-frame clones, and not every one. The sample consists of about 130,000 clones, roughly four fifths of them appearing once. The specimen sequenced was PBMCs. The receptors were sampled from a woman aged 50 to 65 in good health and CMV-seropositive.

The genes are TRBV27 and TRBJ2-7; perhaps TRBD1 as D (5 bases). The germline V and J ends were trimmed by 7 bases and 6 bases, with 7 bases remaining between them. The CDR3 consists of 10 residues. Germline lookup yields CDR1 MNHEY and CDR2 SMNVEV (reference sequence). For the CDR3, the DNA is TGTGCCAGCAAAGGGGTCGAGCAGTACTTC. Translated, it gives CASKGVEQYF.

The CDR3 loop reads CASSPGVGVKSNQPQHF. The CDR3 region has the DNA TGTGCCAGTAGTCCGGGGGTCGGGGTGAAGAGCAATCAGCCCCAGCATTTT. The J gene is TRBJ1-5, the V gene TRBV19; the D gene is possibly TRBD1 (5 bases). The CDR3 contains 17 residues. Germline CDR1 reads LNHDA; CDR2 reads SQIVND (reference sequence). V gave up 5 bases and J gave up 1 base, with 18 bases separating them.

Comments on this clone: The junction departs from germline at one end; a sequencing error may be responsible. This chain connects TRBV5-3 to TRBJ2-7; D uncertain. TRBV5-3 is classed as an ORF, of uncertain function. The CDR3 is 13 residues long. The CDR3 is CASSLYTVDEQYF. As DNA, the CDR3 is TGTGCCAGCAGCTTGTACACAGTGGACGAGCAGTACTTC.

V and J are TRBV21-1 and TRBJ1-6; TRBD1 is the table's D call and was not checked against the DNA. TRBV21-1 has pseudogene status. This CDR3 has 16 residues. The CDR3: CASSKVPGKNNSPLHF. CDR3 nucleotides: TGTGCCAGCAGCAAAGTGCCAGGTAAGAATAATTCACCCCTCCACTTT.

V gene TRBV12-5 combines with J gene TRBJ2-7, with D maybe TRBD2 (5 bases). Trimming removed 1 base at V and 7 bases at J, with 11 bases between. The CDR3 spans 13 residues. Looked up from germline, CDR1 is LGHNT and CDR2 is FRNRAP. CDR3 bases: TGTGCTAGTGGTTTGGCCCGGGGATGGGAGCAGTACTTC. Translating gives CASGLARGWEQYF.

The chain uses TRBV2 and TRBJ2-7, with D perhaps matching TRBD1 (6 bases). The CDR3 length is 15 residues. Looked up from germline, CDR1 is SNHLY and CDR2 is FYNNEI. V gave up 5 bases and J gave up 5 bases, with 19 bases separating them. The CDR3 coding sequence is TGTGCCAGCAGTTTTCCGCAGGGGTTGAGGAACGAGCAGTACTTC. Translated: CASSFPQGLRNEQYF.

The rearrangement joins TRBV9 to TRBJ2-4; 10 bases agree with TRBD1. The V segment lost 0 bases and the J segment 7 bases; nucleotides outside the gene matches: 4. This CDR3 is built from 15 residues. CDR1 and CDR2 (germline): SGDLS, YYNGEE. The chain's CDR3 is CASSVATGGLNIQYF. The CDR3, as DNA: TGTGCCAGCAGCGTAGCGACAGGGGGCCTTAACATTCAGTACTTC.